The 32 T cell receptor beta chains presented below share a single source sample, sequenced in a study of blood T cells in healthy people across ages. A second PCR, run for about 6 to 11 cycles, used a sample-barcoded 5' primer plus a J-beta primer mix. TCRdb independently ran MiXCR on the 5' RACE reads; one entry per CDR3 protein. This sample carries fewer than 900,000 distinct CDR3 sequences, around 34% of them seen once, and the ten largest clones take about an eighth. Sequencing was performed on blood. These receptors were taken from a man aged 18 to 29 in good health.

This clonotype has more than one count but fewer than ten. The chain employs TRBV12-3 or TRBV12-4 and TRBJ1-3; unclear D gene. The CDR3 has 15 residues. V lost 2 bases to trimming and J lost 0 bases, with 8 bases between them. In DNA, the CDR3 is TGTGCCAGCAGTTTAAGCCCGGACTCTGGAAACACCATATATTTT. Translation gives CASSLSPDSGNTIYF.

CDR3 protein: CASSPGGGGSTDTQYF. CDR3 sequence (DNA): TGCGCCAGCAGCCCCGGGGGCGGGGGATCGACAGATACGCAGTATTTT. This sequence joins TRBV4-3 and TRBJ2-3; D is perhaps TRBD2 (7 bases). This CDR3 spans 16 amino acids. V lost 4 bases and J 3 bases, leaving 17 bases between the germline ends. Germline CDR1 reads LGHNA; CDR2 reads YSLEER.

This clonotype was seen at least ten times. V and J are TRBV20-1 and TRBJ2-3, with a tentative D call TRBD1 (5 bases). V lost 5 bases to trimming and J lost 2 bases, with 14 bases between them. Looked up from germline, CDR1 is DFQATT and CDR2 is SNEGSKA (reference sequence). CDR3 length: 14 residues. CDR3: CSAVIGALTDTQYF. In DNA form, the CDR3 reads TGCAGTGCTGTGATAGGGGCCCTCACAGATACGCAGTATTTT.

V and J are TRBV12-3 or TRBV12-4 and TRBJ1-1; maybe TRBD1 (6 bases). V was trimmed by 2 bases and J by 3 bases, leaving 10 bases between them. The CDR3 loop spans 14 amino acids. The CDR3 DNA is TGTGCCAGCAGTTTAAACAGGGCCCACACTGAAGCTTTCTTT. Its translation is CASSLNRAHTEAFF.

The sample holds a few counts of this clonotype. The chain couples TRBV4-3 to TRBJ2-5; D possibly matches TRBD1 or TRBD2 (5 bases each). The ends were cut back, 3 bases at V and 1 base at J, with 15 bases in the middle. The germline gives CDR1 LGHNA, CDR2 YSLEER. This CDR3 is built from 16 residues. The CDR3 DNA reads as TGCGCCAGCAGCCAGGGGCTAGCTCCCTCCCAAGAGACCCAGTACTTC. Translated, it gives CASSQGLAPSQETQYF.

This clonotype came up many times. V is TRBV12-3 or TRBV12-4 and J is TRBJ2-3, with D unresolved. V was shortened by 3 bases and J by 2 bases, with 9 bases between the two germline ends. The CDR3 extends over 14 amino acids. The CDR3 is CASSLEITTDTQYF. CDR3 DNA sequence: TGTGCCAGCAGTTTGGAGATTACCACAGATACGCAGTATTTT.

The chain recombines TRBV20-1 with TRBJ2-7; D perhaps matches TRBD2 (5 bases). V was pared by 7 bases and J by 2 bases, with 12 bases between. CDR3 size: 12 residues. Germline CDR1 DFQATT, CDR2 SNEGSKA (reference sequence). The CDR3 nucleotides read TGCAGTGTGAGTGGGGAGACCTACGAGCAGTACTTC. Translation: CSVSGETYEQYF.

There are a few counts of this clonotype. The V and J genes are TRBV4-3 and TRBJ1-2; 8 nucleotides match TRBD1. The CDR3 consists of 17 residues. Germline V gives CDR1 LGHNA, CDR2 YSLEER. V lost 3 bases to trimming and J lost 6 bases; unmatched junction nucleotides: 15. The CDR3 DNA follows: TGCGCCAGCAGCCACTACCCACTTACAGGGGGTCTCGATGGCTACACCTTC. Translated: CASSHYPLTGGLDGYTF.

This clonotype was seen a single time. At one boundary the junction diverges from the germline segment, which might be a read error. The chain joins TRBV30 to TRBJ2-1; D possibly corresponds to TRBD1 (5 bases). Germline assignment: CDR1 GTSNPN and CDR2 SVGIG (reference sequence). The CDR3 has 13 residues. The CDR3 region has the DNA TGTGCCTGGAGGAGTGGGGCCTACAATGGGCAGTTCTTC. This encodes CAWRSGAYNGQFF.

This clonotype was recorded a few times. The chain has TRBV7-2 and TRBJ2-1; 12 bases are shared with TRBD2. Germline CDR1 is SGHTA and CDR2 is FQGNSA. The CDR3 consists of 15 residues. The J segment lost 8 bases and the V segment lost 1 base, leaving 3 bases of the junction unmatched. CDR3 protein: CASSLGTSGDHEQFF. DNA for the CDR3: TGTGCCAGCAGCTTAGGGACTAGCGGGGATCATGAGCAGTTCTTC.

In its sample, this clonotype was seen a few times. The chain couples TRBV13 to TRBJ2-1, with a possible D match to TRBD1 (5 bases). V lost 3 bases and J 4 bases, leaving 13 bases between the germline ends. Per the germline V gene, CDR1 is PRHDT and CDR2 is FYEKMQ (reference sequence). The CDR3 loop spans 15 amino acids. CDR3 bases: TGTGCCAGCAGCTTCGAAGGGGCTGGATACAATGAGCAGTTCTTC. Translating gives CASSFEGAGYNEQFF.

The chain recombines TRBV9 with TRBJ1-2; D is ambiguous. Trimming pared 4 bases from V and 1 base from J, leaving 17 bases between. Germline-derived CDR1 and CDR2 are SGDLS and YYNGEE. This CDR3 region has 16 residues. Here the CDR3 reads CASSPLQVASNYGYTF. The DNA for the CDR3 is TGTGCCAGCAGCCCCCTTCAGGTAGCTAGTAACTATGGCTACACCTTC.

The chain couples TRBV30 to TRBJ1-5; D remains ambiguous. The ends were cut back, 0 bases at V and 0 bases at J, with 12 bases in the middle. This CDR3 is built from 16 residues. CDR1 is GTSNPN, CDR2 SVGIG, per germline (reference sequence). CDR3 coding DNA: TGTGCCTGGAGTGTAGCGGGTTTCAGTAGCAATCAGCCCCAGCATTTT. Its protein is CAWSVAGFSSNQPQHF.

The rearrangement links TRBV9 to TRBJ2-2; D is perhaps TRBD1 or TRBD2 (6 bases each). The CDR3 sequence is 15 residues long. CDR1 SGDLS and CDR2 YYNGEE come from the germline V gene. V dropped 2 bases and J dropped 2 bases, with 10 bases sitting between them. CDR3 sequence (DNA): TGTGCCAGCAGCGTTTGGGGGGCTAACACCGGGGAGCTGTTTTTT. This gives the protein CASSVWGANTGELFF. Combining the CDR3 with reference TRBV9 and TRBJ2-2 gives the whole variable domain DSGVTQTPKHLITATGQRVTLRCSPRSGDLSVYWYQQSLDQGLQFLIQYYNGEERAKGNILERFSAQQFPDLHSELNLSSLELGDSALYFCASSVWGANTGELFFGEGSRLTVL.

In its sample, this clonotype was seen a few times. V is TRBV18 and J is TRBJ1-2; tentatively, D is TRBD1 (5 bases). CDR3 length: 16 amino acids. V lost 3 bases and J 5 bases, leaving 19 bases between the germline ends. Germline values: CDR1 KGHSH, CDR2 LQKENI. The CDR3 DNA reads TGTGCCAGCTCACCTGGGACGACCAAGGCCTCTTATGGCTACACCTTC. This encodes CASSPGTTKASYGYTF. Complete variable domain (other parts from reference TRBV18 and TRBJ1-2): NAGVMQNPRHLVRRRGQEARLRCSPMKGHSHVYWYRQLPEEGLKFMVYLQKENIIDESGMPKERFSAEFPKEGPSILRIQQVVRGDSAAYFCASSPGTTKASYGYTFGSGTRLTVV.

This rearrangement joins TRBV6-5 to TRBJ2-6, with D perhaps TRBD1 or TRBD2 (5 bases each). The germline gives CDR1 MNHEY, CDR2 SVGAGI. The CDR3 loop spans 15 amino acids. The germline V and J ends were trimmed by 2 bases and 4 bases, with 9 bases remaining between them. CDR3 loop: CASSYEGSGANVLTF. In DNA form, the CDR3 reads TGTGCCAGCAGTTACGAGGGGTCCGGGGCCAACGTCCTGACTTTC.

Remarks on this clonotype: This likely reflects a read error, since a far larger clone is one base away. V gene TRBV27 combines with J gene TRBJ2-3; no definite D call. The germline gives CDR1 MNHEY, CDR2 SMNVEV (reference sequence). The CDR3 has 12 amino acids. The CDR3 nucleotides are TGTGTCAGCAGTTTACGTCCAGATACGCAGTATTTT. This translates into CVSSLRPDTQYF.

This clonotype was recorded a few times. This chain uses TRBV11-2 with TRBJ2-3; weak D call: TRBD1 (7 bases). The CDR3 covers 17 residues. Germline CDR1 and CDR2: SGHAT and FQNNGV. V was trimmed by 5 bases and J by 8 bases, leaving 26 bases between them. For the CDR3, the DNA is TGTGCCAGCAGCCCCGGGTCGCGGGACAGAGTACAGACTACGCAGTATTTT. Residues: CASSPGSRDRVQTTQYF. Drawing the rest from reference TRBV11-2 and TRBJ2-3, the complete variable domain is EAGVAQSPRYKIIEKRQSVAFWCNPISGHATLYWYQQILGQGPKLLIQFQNNGVVDDSQLPKDRFSAERLKGVDSTLKIQPAKLEDSAVYLCASSPGSRDRVQTTQYFGPGTRLTVL.

The chain couples TRBV20-1 to TRBJ2-5, with 9 bases fitting TRBD2. The better agreement between TRBJ2-7 and the DNA end casts doubt on the J call. Germline lookup yields CDR1 DFQATT and CDR2 SNEGSKA (reference sequence). This CDR3 has 14 amino acids. CDR3: CSGSRLAGTYEQYF. CDR3 coding DNA: TGCAGTGGGAGTCGTCTAGCGGGGACCTACGAGCAGTACTTC.

The V call is TRBV27, the J call TRBJ1-1; 7 bases line up with TRBD1. J was trimmed by 4 bases and V by 3 bases; bases with no gene match: 8. There are 15 residues in the CDR3. Germline assignment: CDR1 MNHEY and CDR2 SMNVEV (reference sequence). This CDR3 is CASSFSGGLSTEAFF. The CDR3 DNA is TGTGCCAGCAGTTTTTCAGGGGGGTTGAGCACTGAAGCTTTCTTT.

This sequence joins TRBV12-3 or TRBV12-4 and TRBJ2-1; D might be TRBD1 (6 bases). With 6 bases removed from V and 0 bases from J, the gap between germline ends came to 15 bases. This CDR3 has 16 amino acids. Here the CDR3 reads CASSSGTRSSYNEQFF. CDR3 coding DNA: TGTGCCAGCAGCTCCGGGACACGGAGCTCCTACAATGAGCAGTTCTTC.

This clonotype was seen repeatedly, ten times or more. CDR3 residues: CASSLADPGTGINGYTF. CDR3 bases: TGTGCCAGCAGCTTAGCGGACCCCGGGACAGGAATCAATGGCTACACCTTC. The rearrangement uses TRBV7-2 and TRBJ1-2; 8 bases align to TRBD1. CDR1 is SGHTA and CDR2 is FQGNSA in the germline V gene. V lost 0 bases to trimming and J lost 6 bases; unmatched junction nucleotides: 12. This CDR3 has 17 residues.

The chain recombines TRBV4-3 with TRBJ2-1, with 8 nucleotides matching TRBD2. Germline lookup yields CDR1 LGHNA and CDR2 YSLEER. V shed 1 base, J shed 0 bases, and the junction held 8 bases outside the gene matches. CDR3 length: 18 residues. CDR3 residues: CASSQVGGLVGSYNEQFF. The CDR3 region has the DNA TGCGCCAGCAGCCAAGTGGGGGGACTAGTTGGCTCCTACAATGAGCAGTTCTTC.

This clonotype was seen only a few times. This chain joins TRBV5-1 and TRBJ1-1; D possibly corresponds to TRBD1 (6 bases). The CDR3 length is 15 residues. With 0 bases removed from V and 5 bases from J, the gap between germline ends came to 14 bases. The germline CDR1 and CDR2 sequences are SGHRS and YFSETQ. Here the CDR3 reads CASSLVPGVGTEAFF. In nucleotides, the CDR3 is TGCGCCAGCAGCTTGGTTCCAGGGGTGGGTACTGAAGCTTTCTTT.

This clonotype has at least ten counts. The chain links TRBV27 to TRBJ2-5; 9 positions agree with TRBD2. The CDR3 totals 16 residues. Unmatched junction bases numbered 8, after V lost 5 bases and J lost 1 base. The V gene's germline CDR1 is MNHEY and CDR2 SMNVEV (reference sequence). The CDR3 bases are TGTGCCAGCAGTCCCCTAGCGGGGCAATCCCAAGAGACCCAGTACTTC. Translating it yields CASSPLAGQSQETQYF.

The gene calls are TRBV6-5 and TRBJ1-1; D might be TRBD1 (5 bases). The V and J ends lost 0 bases and 2 bases respectively, with 13 bases between them. This CDR3 is built from 16 residues. CDR1 and CDR2 (germline): MNHEY, SVGAGI. CDR3 in amino acids: CASSYSIGEGNTEAFF. Written as DNA, the CDR3 is TGTGCCAGCAGTTACTCGATAGGGGAGGGCAACACTGAAGCTTTCTTT.

The chain combines TRBV5-1 with TRBJ2-7, with 9 bases fitting TRBD2. Germline V gives CDR1 SGHRS, CDR2 YFSETQ. The CDR3 covers 16 residues. Trimming took 0 bases from V and 7 from J; bases not matched to a gene: 11. The CDR3: CASSLGVAGEFNEQYF. For the CDR3, the DNA is TGCGCCAGCAGCTTGGGGGTAGCGGGGGAGTTCAATGAGCAGTACTTC.

The chain combines TRBV15 with TRBJ2-3; D remains unclear. The germline V gene has CDR1 LNHNV and CDR2 YYDKDF (reference sequence). This CDR3 contains 14 residues. Deletions cut 0 bases from V and 3 bases from J, with 7 bases between. CDR3 sequence (DNA): TGTGCCACCAGCAGAGATGTGGGGACAGATACGCAGTATTTT. It codes for CATSRDVGTDTQYF.

The rearrangement uses TRBV9 and TRBJ2-3; D uncertain. V was clipped by 4 bases and J by 3 bases, with 18 bases between them. This CDR3 spans 16 amino acids. Germline-derived CDR1 and CDR2 are SGDLS and YYNGEE. The CDR3 DNA follows: TGTGCCAGCAGCCCTCCTCGGGCCGTCGGTACAGATACGCAGTATTTT. Its protein product is CASSPPRAVGTDTQYF.

The chain uses TRBV7-9 and TRBJ2-1, with 11 bases matching TRBD2. With V trimmed by 1 base and J by 0 bases, 8 bases remained unmatched. CDR3 length equals 19 residues. CDR1 is SEHNR, CDR2 FQNEAQ, per germline (reference sequence). CDR3 residues: CASSLVLAGGHSSYNEQFF. The DNA of the CDR3 is TGTGCCAGCAGCTTAGTCCTAGCGGGGGGCCACAGCTCCTACAATGAGCAGTTCTTC. The whole variable domain, remainder taken from reference TRBV7-9 and TRBJ2-1, is DTGVSQNPRHKITKRGQNVTFRCDPISEHNRLYWYRQTLGQGPEFLTYFQNEAQLEKSRLLSDRFSAERPKGSFSTLEIQRTEQGDSAMYLCASSLVLAGGHSSYNEQFFGPGTRLTVL.

This chain uses TRBV9 with TRBJ1-2; D may be TRBD1 (5 bases). With 3 bases removed from V and 7 bases from J, the gap between germline ends came to 13 bases. This CDR3 has 13 residues. Germline V gene data show CDR1 as SGDLS and CDR2 as YYNGEE. CDR3 protein: CASSEDNSRGYTF. Written as DNA, the CDR3 is TGTGCCAGCAGCGAGGACAACTCGCGTGGCTACACCTTC. Using reference TRBV9 and TRBJ1-2 for the parts outside the CDR3, the full variable domain is DSGVTQTPKHLITATGQRVTLRCSPRSGDLSVYWYQQSLDQGLQFLIQYYNGEERAKGNILERFSAQQFPDLHSELNLSSLELGDSALYFCASSEDNSRGYTFGSGTRLTVV.

This clonotype was counted at least ten times. This chain links TRBV4-2 with TRBJ2-3; 10 bases fit TRBD2. Germline V gives CDR1 LGHNA, CDR2 YNFKEQ. The CDR3 loop spans 15 amino acids. After removal of 1 base from V and 5 bases from J, the junction contained 3 bases not matched to a gene. The CDR3 nucleotides are TGTGCCAGCAGCCAAGTAGCGGGGGGCCTAGATACGCAGTATTTT. Residues: CASSQVAGGLDTQYF.